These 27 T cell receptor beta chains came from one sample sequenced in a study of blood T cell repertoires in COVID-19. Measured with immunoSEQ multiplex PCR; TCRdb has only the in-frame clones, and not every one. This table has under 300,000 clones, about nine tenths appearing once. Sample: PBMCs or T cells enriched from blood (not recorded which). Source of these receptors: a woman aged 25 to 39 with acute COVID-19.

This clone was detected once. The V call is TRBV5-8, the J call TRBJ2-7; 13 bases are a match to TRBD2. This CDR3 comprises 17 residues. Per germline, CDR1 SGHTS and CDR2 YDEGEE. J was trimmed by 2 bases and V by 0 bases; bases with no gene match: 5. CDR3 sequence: CASSLVVGLAGPYEQYF. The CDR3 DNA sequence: TGTGCCAGCAGCTTGGTTGTGGGACTAGCGGGACCCTACGAGCAGTACTTC.

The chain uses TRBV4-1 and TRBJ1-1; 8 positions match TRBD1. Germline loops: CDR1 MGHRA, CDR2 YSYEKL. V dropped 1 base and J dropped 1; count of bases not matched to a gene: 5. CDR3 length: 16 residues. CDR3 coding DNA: TGCGCCAGCAGCCAAGCTGGACAGGGCGCGAACACTGAAGCTTTCTTT. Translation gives CASSQAGQGANTEAFF.

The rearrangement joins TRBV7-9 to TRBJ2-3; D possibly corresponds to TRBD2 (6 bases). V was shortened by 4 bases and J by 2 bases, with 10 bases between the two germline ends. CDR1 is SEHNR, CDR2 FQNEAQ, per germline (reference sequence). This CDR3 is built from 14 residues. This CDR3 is CASSSAGYTDTQYF. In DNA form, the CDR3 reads TGTGCCAGCAGCTCGGCGGGATACACAGATACGCAGTATTTT.

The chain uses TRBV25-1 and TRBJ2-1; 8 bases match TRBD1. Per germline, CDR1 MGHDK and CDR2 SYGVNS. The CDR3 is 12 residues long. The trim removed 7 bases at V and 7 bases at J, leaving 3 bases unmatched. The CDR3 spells CASTGQGNEQFF. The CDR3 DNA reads TGTGCCAGCACAGGACAGGGTAATGAGCAGTTCTTC.

The CDR3 DNA is TGCAGCGTTGACGCGTCCTTTGCTGGGGCCAACGTCCTGACTTTC. This encodes CSVDASFAGANVLTF. This chain joins TRBV29-1 and TRBJ2-6; D unclear. V was shortened by 3 bases and J by 2 bases, with 11 bases between the two germline ends. CDR1 SQVTM and CDR2 ANQGSEA come from the germline V gene. The CDR3 covers 15 residues.

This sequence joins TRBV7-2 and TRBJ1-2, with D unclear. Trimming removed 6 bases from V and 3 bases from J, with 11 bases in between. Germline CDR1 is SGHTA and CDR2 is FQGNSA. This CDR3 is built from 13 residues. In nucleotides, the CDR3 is TGTGCCAGCAGTCTATCGTCTGACTATGGCTACACCTTC. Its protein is CASSLSSDYGYTF.

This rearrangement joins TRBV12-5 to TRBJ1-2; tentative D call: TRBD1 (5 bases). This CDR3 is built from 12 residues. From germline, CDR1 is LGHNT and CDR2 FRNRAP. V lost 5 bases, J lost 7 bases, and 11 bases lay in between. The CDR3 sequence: CASGGGEVGYTF. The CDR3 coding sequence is TGTGCTAGTGGTGGAGGGGAGGTTGGCTACACCTTC. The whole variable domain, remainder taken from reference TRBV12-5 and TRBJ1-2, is DARVTQTPRHKVTEMGQEVTMRCQPILGHNTVFWYRQTMMQGLELLAYFRNRAPLDDSGMPKDRFSAEMPDATLATLKIQPSEPRDSAVYFCASGGGEVGYTFGSGTRLTVV.

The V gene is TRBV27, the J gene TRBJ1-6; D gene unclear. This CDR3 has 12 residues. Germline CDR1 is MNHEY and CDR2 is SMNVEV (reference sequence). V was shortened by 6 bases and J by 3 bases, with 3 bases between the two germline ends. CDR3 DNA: TGTGCCAGCAGCCGCTATAATTCACCCCTCCACTTT. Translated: CASSRYNSPLHF.

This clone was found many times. The CDR3 nucleotides read TGTGCCAGCAGCCCTCGACTAGCGGGAGGGCCGAGGATCCAGTTCTTC. It specifies CASSPRLAGGPRIQFF. This chain joins TRBV3-1 (or the pseudogene TRBV3-2) and TRBJ2-1; TRBD2 agrees at 14 bases. J lost 13 bases, V lost 4 bases, and 12 bases had no gene match. The CDR3 runs 16 residues. Germline V gene sequence: CDR1 LGHDT, CDR2 YNNKEL (reference sequence).

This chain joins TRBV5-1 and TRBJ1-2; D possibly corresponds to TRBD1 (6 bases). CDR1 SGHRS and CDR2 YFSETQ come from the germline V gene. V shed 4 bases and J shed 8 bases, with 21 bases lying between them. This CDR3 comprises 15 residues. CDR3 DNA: TGCGCCAGCAGCATGTTAGCGGGACGGACAGCGGGCTACACCTTC. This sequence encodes CASSMLAGRTAGYTF.

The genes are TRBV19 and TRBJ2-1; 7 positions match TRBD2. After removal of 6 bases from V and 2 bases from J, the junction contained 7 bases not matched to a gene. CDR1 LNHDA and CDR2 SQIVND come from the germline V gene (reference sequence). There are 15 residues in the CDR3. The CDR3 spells CASSLLAETYNEQFF. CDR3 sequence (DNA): TGTGCCAGTAGCCTTCTAGCGGAGACCTACAATGAGCAGTTCTTC. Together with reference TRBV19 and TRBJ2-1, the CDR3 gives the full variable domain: DGGITQSPKYLFRKEGQNVTLSCEQNLNHDAMYWYRQDPGQGLRLIYYSQIVNDFQKGDIAEGYSVSREKKESFPLTVTSAQKNPTAFYLCASSLLAETYNEQFFGPGTRLTVL.

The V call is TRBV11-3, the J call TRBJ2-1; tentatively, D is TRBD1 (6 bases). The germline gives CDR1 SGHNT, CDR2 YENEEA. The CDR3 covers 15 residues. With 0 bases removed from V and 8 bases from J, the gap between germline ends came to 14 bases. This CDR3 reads CASSLEGAPLDEQFF. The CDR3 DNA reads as TGTGCCAGCAGCTTAGAGGGGGCCCCTTTGGATGAGCAGTTCTTC.

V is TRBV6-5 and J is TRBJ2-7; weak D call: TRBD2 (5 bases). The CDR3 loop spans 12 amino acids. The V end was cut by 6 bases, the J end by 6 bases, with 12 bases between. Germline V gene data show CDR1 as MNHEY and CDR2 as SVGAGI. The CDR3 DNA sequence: TGTGCCAGCAGGATTACTAGTGGCGAGCAGTACTTC. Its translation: CASRITSGEQYF.

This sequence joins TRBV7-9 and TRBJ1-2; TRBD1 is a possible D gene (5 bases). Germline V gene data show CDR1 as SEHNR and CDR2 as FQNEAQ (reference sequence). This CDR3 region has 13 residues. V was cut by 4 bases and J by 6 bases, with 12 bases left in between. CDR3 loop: CASSSGLPNGYTF. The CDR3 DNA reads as TGTGCCAGCAGCTCGGGACTCCCGAATGGCTACACCTTC.

The CDR3 is CASSVDGYEQYF. The CDR3 coding sequence is TGTGCCAGCAGCGTAGACGGCTACGAGCAGTACTTC. The rearrangement uses TRBV9 and TRBJ2-7; no reliable D call. Germline-derived CDR1 and CDR2 are SGDLS and YYNGEE. The germline V and J ends were trimmed by 0 bases and 3 bases, with 4 bases remaining between them. This CDR3 is built from 12 residues. The full variable domain, with the rest looked up from reference TRBV9 and TRBJ2-7, is DSGVTQTPKHLITATGQRVTLRCSPRSGDLSVYWYQQSLDQGLQFLIQYYNGEERAKGNILERFSAQQFPDLHSELNLSSLELGDSALYFCASSVDGYEQYFGPGTRLTVT.

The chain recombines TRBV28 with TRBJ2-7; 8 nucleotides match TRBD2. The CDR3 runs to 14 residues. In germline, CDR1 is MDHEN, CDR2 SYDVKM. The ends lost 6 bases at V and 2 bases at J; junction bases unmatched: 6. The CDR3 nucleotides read TGTGCCAGCAGGCAAGGACTAGCACCCTACGAGCAGTACTTC. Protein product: CASRQGLAPYEQYF.

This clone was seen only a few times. CDR3 residues: CASSLVGTGSDTQYF. The CDR3 DNA reads TGTGCCAGCAGTTTAGTAGGCACAGGGTCAGATACGCAGTATTTT. This chain links TRBV28 with TRBJ2-3, with D tentatively TRBD1 (6 bases). The CDR3 has 15 amino acids. CDR1 MDHEN and CDR2 SYDVKM come from the germline V gene. Trimming removed 2 bases at V and 4 bases at J, with 13 bases between. The whole variable domain, remainder taken from reference TRBV28 and TRBJ2-3, is DVKVTQSSRYLVKRTGEKVFLECVQDMDHENMFWYRQDPGLGLRLIYFSYDVKMKEKGDIPEGYSVSREKKERFSLILESASTNQTSMYLCASSLVGTGSDTQYFGPGTRLTVL.

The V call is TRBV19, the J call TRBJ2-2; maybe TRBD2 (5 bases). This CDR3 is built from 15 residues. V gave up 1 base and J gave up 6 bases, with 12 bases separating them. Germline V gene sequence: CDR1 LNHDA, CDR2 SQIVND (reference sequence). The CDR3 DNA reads TGTGCCAGTAGTATAGGTTCGGGGTTTCCCGGGGAGCTGTTTTTT. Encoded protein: CASSIGSGFPGELFF.

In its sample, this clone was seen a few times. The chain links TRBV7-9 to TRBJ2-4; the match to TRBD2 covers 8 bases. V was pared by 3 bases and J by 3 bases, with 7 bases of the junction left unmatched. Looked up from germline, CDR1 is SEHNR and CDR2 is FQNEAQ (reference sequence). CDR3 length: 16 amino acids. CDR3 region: CASSFAVAGNKNIQYF. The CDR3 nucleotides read TGTGCCAGCAGCTTCGCCGTAGCGGGGAACAAAAACATTCAGTACTTC.

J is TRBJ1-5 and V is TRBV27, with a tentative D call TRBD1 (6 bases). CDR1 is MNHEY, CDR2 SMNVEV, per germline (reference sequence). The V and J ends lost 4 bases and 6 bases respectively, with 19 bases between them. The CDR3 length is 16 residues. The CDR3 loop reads CASSSRPGHGGQPQHF. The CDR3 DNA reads TGTGCCAGCAGTTCGAGGCCGGGACACGGAGGTCAGCCCCAGCATTTT.

The CDR3, as DNA: TGTGCCAGCAGCTTGGGACAGGCCACAATAAGCTCCTATAATTCACCCCTCCACTTT. This translates into CASSLGQATISSYNSPLHF. The rearrangement links TRBV6-6 to TRBJ1-6; 8 bases align to TRBD1. CDR1 and CDR2 from the germline V gene are MNHNY and SVGAGI (reference sequence). V lost 6 bases to trimming and J lost 0 bases; unmatched junction nucleotides: 13. This CDR3 is 19 amino acids long.

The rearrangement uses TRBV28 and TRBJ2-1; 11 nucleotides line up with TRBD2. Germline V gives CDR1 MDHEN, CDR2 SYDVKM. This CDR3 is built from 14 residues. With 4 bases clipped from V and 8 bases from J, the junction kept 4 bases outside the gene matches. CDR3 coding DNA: TGTGCCAGCAGTTCCCCTAGCGGGAGGTATGAGCAGTTCTTC. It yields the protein CASSSPSGRYEQFF.

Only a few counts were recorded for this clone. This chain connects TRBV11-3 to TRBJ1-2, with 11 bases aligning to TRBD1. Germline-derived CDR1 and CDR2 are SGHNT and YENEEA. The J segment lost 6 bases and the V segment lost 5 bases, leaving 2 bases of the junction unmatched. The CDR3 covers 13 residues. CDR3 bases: TGTGCCAGCAGCCGGGGACAGGGGGATGGCTACACCTTC. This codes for CASSRGQGDGYTF.

The CDR3 coding sequence is TGTGCCAGCAGCCGGATTGGTAGCGGACAAGAGACCCAGTACTTC. It is translated as CASSRIGSGQETQYF. The chain carries TRBV7-2 and TRBJ2-5; D perhaps matches TRBD2 (6 bases). The CDR3 contains 15 residues. The germline V gene encodes CDR1 SGHTA and CDR2 FQGNSA. Deletions cut 5 bases from V and 2 bases from J, with 15 bases between.

The CDR3 sequence is CASNPVVGQGAGEQYF. For the CDR3, the DNA is TGTGCCAGCAACCCAGTCGTGGGACAGGGGGCAGGCGAGCAGTACTTC. V gene TRBV2 combines with J gene TRBJ2-7; 12 nucleotides align to TRBD1. With 7 bases clipped from V and 6 bases from J, the junction kept 13 bases outside the gene matches. The CDR3 runs 16 residues. Germline V CDR1 and CDR2: SNHLY, FYNNEI. The complete variable domain, with remaining parts taken from reference TRBV2 and TRBJ2-7, reads EPEVTQTPSHQVTQMGQEVILRCVPISNHLYFYWYRQILGQKVEFLVSFYNNEISEKSEIFDDQFSVERPDGSNFTLKIRSTKLEDSAMYFCASNPVVGQGAGEQYFGPGTRLTVT.

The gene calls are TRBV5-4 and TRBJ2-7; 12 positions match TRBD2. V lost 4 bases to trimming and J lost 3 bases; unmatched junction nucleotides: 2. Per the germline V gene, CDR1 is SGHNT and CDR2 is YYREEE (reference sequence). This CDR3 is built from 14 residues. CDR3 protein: CASSTSGRSYEQYF. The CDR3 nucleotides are TGTGCCAGCAGCACTAGCGGGAGGAGCTACGAGCAGTACTTC.

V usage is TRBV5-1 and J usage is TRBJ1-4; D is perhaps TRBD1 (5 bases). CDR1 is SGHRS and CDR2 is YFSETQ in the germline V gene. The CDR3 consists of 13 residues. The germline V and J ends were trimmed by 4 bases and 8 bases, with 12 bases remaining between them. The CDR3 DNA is TGCGCCAGCAGCGAGCAGGGATTCGAAAAACTGTTTTTT. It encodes CASSEQGFEKLFF.